What follows is one T cell receptor (beta chain) and its context. Authors' methods: Amplified reference gene primers provided the basis for estimating nucleated cell counts. Using immunoSEQ multiplex PCR, the repertoire was profiled, and TCRdb retains in-frame clones only, with some absent. That table furnishes V, J and clone size, whereas the DNA furnished D and trimming. This sample yields about 190,000 clones, of which 70% to 85% are seen a single time; about 5.5% belongs to the top ten. These data are taken from a study of blood T cell repertoires in COVID-19. Study background: Some COVID-19 samples were acute and others convalescent; all came from the United States, Italy and Spain.

After removal of 2 bases from V and 7 bases from J, the junction contained 11 bases not matched to a gene. There are 15 residues in the CDR3. CDR1 and CDR2 from the germline V gene are SGHRS and YFSETQ. This sequence originates from a woman in her 30s with acute or convalescent COVID-19. The sequencing input was peripheral blood. This chain links TRBV5-1 with TRBJ1-2, with 7 positions matching TRBD1. The CDR3 here is CASSFTGTVPSGYTF. CDR3 nucleotides: TGCGCCAGCAGCTTCACCGGGACAGTACCCAGTGGCTACACCTTC. The full variable domain, with the rest looked up from reference TRBV5-1 and TRBJ1-2, is KAGVTQTPRYLIKTRGQQVTLSCSPISGHRSVSWYQQTPGQGLQFLFEYFSETQRNKGNFPGRFSGRQFSNSRSEMNVSTLELGDSALYLCASSFTGTVPSGYTFGSGTRLTVV.